The T cell receptor beta chain under discussion was sequenced for a study of cytomegalovirus exposure and HLA in healthy donors. It was with 60 Vbeta and 13 Jbeta primers that the PCR ran. Sequencing used immunoSEQ multiplex PCR; TCRdb keeps in-frame clones, though not all of them. In the table there are roughly 140,000 clones, around 66% of which are singletons. CDR3 length: 13 amino acids. V gave up 5 bases and J gave up 5 bases, with 15 bases separating them. The germline V gene has CDR1 GTSNPN and CDR2 SVGIG (reference sequence). The chain uses TRBV30 and TRBJ1-2; possibly TRBD1 for D (5 bases). This receptor was identified in a woman in her twenties or thirties in good health and CMV-seropositive. The sequenced sample consisted of PBMCs. Written as DNA, the CDR3 is TGTGCCTGGTCATCCGGGACTTTTTATGGCTACACCTTC. Residues: CAWSSGTFYGYTF.